The source of this T cell receptor (beta chain) is a study of blood T cell repertoires in COVID-19. Study-wide background: Whether acute or convalescent, the COVID-19 samples came from the United States, Italy and Spain.

The length of the CDR3 is 15 residues. V lost 2 bases, J lost 8 bases, and 18 bases lay in between. Germline CDR1 reads LNHDA; CDR2 reads SQIVND (reference sequence). Method: immunoSEQ multiplex PCR; TCRdb's copy keeps in-frame clones and lacks some. Among about 98,000 clones listed, roughly 82% were seen once. The source is a man older than 75 with acute or convalescent COVID-19. The specimen sequenced was peripheral blood. V is TRBV19 and J is TRBJ1-2; D uncertain. The CDR3 loop is CASSITSASIEGYTF. The CDR3 coding sequence is TGTGCCAGTAGTATAACTTCCGCGTCGATAGAAGGCTACACCTTC.